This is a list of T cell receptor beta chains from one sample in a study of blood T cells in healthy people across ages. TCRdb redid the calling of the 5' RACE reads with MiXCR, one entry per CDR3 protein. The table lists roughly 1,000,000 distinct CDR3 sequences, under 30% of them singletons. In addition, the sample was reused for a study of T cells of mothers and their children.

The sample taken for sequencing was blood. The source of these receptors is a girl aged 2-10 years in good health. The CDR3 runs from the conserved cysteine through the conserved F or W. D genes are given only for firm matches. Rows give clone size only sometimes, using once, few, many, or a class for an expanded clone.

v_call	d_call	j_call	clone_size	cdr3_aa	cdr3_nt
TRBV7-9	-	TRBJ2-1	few	CASSLAPSRGRLNEQFF	TGTGCCAGCAGCTTAGCCCCTTCGAGAGGGAGGCTCAATGAGCAGTTCTTC
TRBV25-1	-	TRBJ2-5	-	CASSVGQGQETQYF	TGTGCCAGCAGTGTCGGCCAGGGGCAAGAGACCCAGTACTTC
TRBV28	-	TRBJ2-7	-	CASSFYGKSGEQYF	TGTGCCAGCAGTTTTTATGGCAAATCGGGCGAGCAGTACTTC
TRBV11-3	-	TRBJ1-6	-	CASSLPAGLNSPLHF	TGTGCCAGCAGCTTACCGGCAGGTTTGAATTCACCCCTCCACTTT
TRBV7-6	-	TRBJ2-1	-	CASSLARGRGPSYNEQFF	TGTGCCAGCAGCTTAGCGAGGGGGAGGGGGCCCTCCTACAATGAGCAGTTCTTC
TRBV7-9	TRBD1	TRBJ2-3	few	CASSSRQGDTDTQYF	TGTGCCAGCAGCTCGCGACAGGGGGACACAGATACGCAGTATTTT
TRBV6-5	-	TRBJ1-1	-	CASIPRLMETEAFF	TGTGCCAGCATTCCACGCTTAATGGAGACTGAAGCTTTCTTT
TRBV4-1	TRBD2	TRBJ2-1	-	CASSRGTSGIYNEQFF	TGCGCCAGCAGCCGAGGGACTAGCGGGATCTACAATGAGCAGTTCTTC
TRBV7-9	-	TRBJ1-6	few	CASTLGYEYSPLHF	TGTGCCAGCACCCTGGGATATGAGTATTCACCCCTCCACTTT
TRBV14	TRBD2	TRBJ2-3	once	CASSQGLLSTDTQYF	TGTGCCAGCAGCCAGGGACTACTAAGCACAGATACGCAGTATTTT
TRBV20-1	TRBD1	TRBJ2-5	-	CSARDSFDRGEETQYF	TGCAGTGCTAGAGACTCATTTGACAGGGGGGAAGAGACCCAGTACTTC
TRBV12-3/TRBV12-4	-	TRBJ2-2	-	CASTYLGGTGELFF	TGTGCCAGCACTTATCTTGGGGGAACCGGGGAGCTGTTTTTT
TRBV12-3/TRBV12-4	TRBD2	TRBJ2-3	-	CASSFGTSGTSTDTQYF	TGTGCCAGCAGTTTTGGGACTAGCGGAACTAGCACAGATACGCAGTATTTT
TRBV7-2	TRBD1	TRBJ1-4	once	CASSSTGGGRGLFF	TGTGCCAGCAGCTCTACAGGGGGAGGCAGGGGACTGTTTTTT
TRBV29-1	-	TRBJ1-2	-	CSTTSGMGYGYTF	TGCAGCACAACCAGCGGAATGGGTTATGGCTACACCTTC
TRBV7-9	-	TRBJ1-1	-	CASSVTDADTEAFF	TGTGCCAGCAGCGTGACGGATGCGGACACTGAAGCTTTCTTT
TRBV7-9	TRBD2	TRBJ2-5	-	CASSPRADGRTSQEYF	TGTGCCAGCAGCCCCCGGGCGGACGGACGGACTAGCCAGGAGTACTTC
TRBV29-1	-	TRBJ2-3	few	CSLNGLSPTDTQYF	TGCAGCCTAAACGGGCTGTCCCCCACAGATACGCAGTATTTT
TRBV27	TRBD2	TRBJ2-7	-	CAGKREGLEQYF	TGTGCCGGCAAACGGGAGGGCCTCGAGCAGTACTTC
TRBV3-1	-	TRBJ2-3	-	CASSPLGRGTDTQYF	TGTGCCAGCAGCCCACTGGGCAGAGGCACAGATACGCAGTATTTT
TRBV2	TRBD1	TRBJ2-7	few	CASSDSDRAYEQYF	TGTGCCAGCAGTGACTCGGACAGGGCCTACGAGCAGTACTTC
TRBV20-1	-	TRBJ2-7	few	CSARGDDFSYEQYF	TGCAGTGCTAGAGGCGACGATTTCTCCTACGAGCAGTACTTC
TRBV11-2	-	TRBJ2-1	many	CASSLLPNEQFF	TGTGCAAGCAGCTTACTACCCAATGAGCAGTTCTTC
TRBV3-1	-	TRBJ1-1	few	CASSPLGGGAFF	TGTGCCAGCAGCCCCCTGGGCGGGGGGGCTTTCTTT
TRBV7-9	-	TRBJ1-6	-	CASSYAPHRTNNSPLHF	TGTGCCAGCAGCTATGCCCCCCACAGGACCAATAATTCACCCCTCCACTTT
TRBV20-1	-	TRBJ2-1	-	CSAREEYEQFF	TGCAGTGCTAGAGAAGAATATGAGCAGTTCTTC
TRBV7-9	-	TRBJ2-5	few	CASSLLKQGRRETQYF	TGTGCCAGCAGCTTATTGAAACAGGGACGACGGGAGACCCAGTACTTC
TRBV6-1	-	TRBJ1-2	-	CATSIDGNYGYTF	TGTGCCACCTCCATTGACGGGAACTATGGCTACACCTTC
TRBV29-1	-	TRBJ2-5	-	CSVLAAGYQETQYF	TGCAGCGTCCTAGCCGCGGGATATCAAGAGACCCAGTACTTC
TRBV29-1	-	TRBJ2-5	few	CSEWTEETQYF	TGCAGCGAGTGGACAGAAGAGACCCAGTACTTC